One T cell receptor (beta chain) is described in this entry. The V gene's germline CDR1 is SNHLY and CDR2 FYNNEI. The CDR3 has 13 amino acids. V was pared by 10 bases and J by 0 bases, with 5 bases of the junction left unmatched. Sequencing was performed with immunoSEQ multiplex PCR; in TCRdb, only in-frame clones are kept and a portion is missing. The table shows tens of thousands of clones, with approximately 84% occurring only once. This entry is derived from a study of blood T cell repertoires in COVID-19. Study-level information: The origin of the acute and convalescent COVID-19 samples was the United States, Italy and Spain.

This chain uses TRBV2 with TRBJ1-1; TRBD1 aligns across 7 bases. The sample taken for sequencing was peripheral blood. The receptor was derived from a middle-aged man with COVID-19, enrolled during active disease. CDR3 sequence (DNA): TGTGCCACCCGGGACAGCATGAACACTGAAGCTTTCTTT. Its protein product is CATRDSMNTEAFF.